The 26 T cell receptor beta chains below come from one sample, sequenced in a study of blood T cells in healthy people across ages. The use of a sample-barcoded 5' primer and a J-beta primer mix characterized a second PCR of roughly 6 to 12 cycles. Each CDR3 protein is one row after TCRdb ran MiXCR on the 5' RACE reads. The table shows around 900,000 distinct CDR3 sequences, with about 30% occurring only once. Sample: blood. The receptors stem from a woman of 80 years or more in good health.

There are many counts of this clonotype. The chain carries TRBV11-2 and TRBJ2-1; no clear D gene. V was shortened by 0 bases and J by 6 bases, with 9 bases between the two germline ends. Germline-derived CDR1 and CDR2 are SGHAT and FQNNGV. CDR3 size: 14 residues. The CDR3 reads CASSLDWASNEQFF. The CDR3 nucleotides are TGTGCCAGCAGCTTAGATTGGGCTTCCAATGAGCAGTTCTTC.

This CDR3 is CASSLGQQTSRHEQFF. The CDR3 nucleotides are TGTGCCAGCAGCTTGGGACAGCAGACTAGCCGGCATGAGCAGTTCTTC. V gene TRBV27 combines with J gene TRBJ2-1; the D call may be TRBD1 or TRBD2 (7 bases each). Trimming took 6 bases from V and 8 from J, leaving 23 bases between them. Germline V CDR1 and CDR2: MNHEY, SMNVEV (reference sequence). The CDR3 has 16 residues.

To note about this clonotype: A clone one base away is much larger, so this may be a read error. The chain uses TRBV5-1 and TRBJ1-2; 9 nucleotides match TRBD1. Germline CDR1 SGHRS, CDR2 YFSETQ. The CDR3 runs to 17 residues. J was trimmed by 7 bases and V by 3 bases; bases with no gene match: 16. The CDR3 sequence is CASSYAGQGHLGVGYTF. The DNA for the CDR3 is TGCGCCAGCAGCTATGCCGGACAGGGGCATTTAGGAGTTGGCTACACCTTC.

This clonotype was recorded at least ten times. This chain joins TRBV4-3 and TRBJ2-1, with a tentative D call TRBD2 (6 bases). The V end lost 0 bases, the J end lost 6 bases, and 12 bases lay between the germline ends. Germline CDR1 reads LGHNA; CDR2 reads YSLEER. CDR3 length: 15 residues. The CDR3 protein is CASSQEAPGVNEQFF. The CDR3 bases are TGCGCCAGCAGCCAAGAGGCCCCGGGGGTCAATGAGCAGTTCTTC.

This clonotype was detected many times. This chain uses TRBV29-1 with TRBJ1-2; D gene uncertain. The length of the CDR3 is 11 residues. Germline V gene data show CDR1 as SQVTM and CDR2 as ANQGSEA. V was pared by 8 bases and J by 1 base, with 8 bases between. CDR3 protein: CSFSLNYGYTF. CDR3 DNA sequence: TGCAGCTTCAGCCTTAACTATGGCTACACCTTC.

The V gene is TRBV11-3, the J gene TRBJ2-1; TRBD2 matches 9 bases. J was trimmed by 6 bases and V by 4 bases; bases with no gene match: 16. From germline, CDR1 is SGHNT and CDR2 YENEEA. This CDR3 has 18 amino acids. CDR3 nucleotide sequence: TGTGCCAGCAGCTCCGCTAGCCTGGCGGGGGGGCGTGTCAATGAGCAGTTCTTC. This translates into CASSSASLAGGRVNEQFF. Combining the CDR3 with reference TRBV11-3 and TRBJ2-1 gives the whole variable domain EAGVVQSPRYKIIEKKQPVAFWCNPISGHNTLYWYLQNLGQGPELLIRYENEEAVDDSQLPKDRFSAERLKGVDSTLKIQPAELGDSAVYLCASSSASLAGGRVNEQFFGPGTRLTVL.

The table lists this clonotype with many counts. This chain connects TRBV24-1 to TRBJ2-5; TRBD1 aligns across 9 bases. The V and J ends lost 4 bases and 4 bases, in that order; junction bases with no gene match: 6. CDR1 and CDR2 (germline): KGHDR, SFDVKD. The CDR3 runs to 15 residues. The CDR3 nucleotides are TGTGCCACCAGTGACCTTACAGGGGGCCTAGAGACCCAGTACTTC. Translating it yields CATSDLTGGLETQYF.

The J gene is TRBJ1-1, the V gene TRBV27; D possibly corresponds to TRBD1 (5 bases). CDR1 and CDR2 from the germline V gene are MNHEY and SMNVEV (reference sequence). This CDR3 region has 14 residues. Deletions cut 6 bases from V and 10 bases from J, with 21 bases between. CDR3 sequence (DNA): TGTGCCAGCAGCAGAGGGGATGTGGCGGCTGGAGCTTTCTTT. It specifies CASSRGDVAAGAFF.

This clonotype appeared a few times. The chain carries TRBV12-3 or TRBV12-4 and TRBJ2-2; D ambiguous. The CDR3 contains 14 residues. Trimming stripped 3 bases from V and 5 bases from J, with 10 bases between. CDR3 region: CASSFILGTGELFF. CDR3 nucleotide sequence: TGTGCCAGCAGTTTTATTTTGGGGACCGGGGAGCTGTTTTTT.

The chain has TRBV24-1 and TRBJ2-3, with unresolved D. From germline, CDR1 is KGHDR and CDR2 SFDVKD. V dropped 5 bases and J dropped 6 bases, with 14 bases sitting between them. The CDR3 covers 14 residues. CDR3 residues: CATSGAIYTDTQYF. For the CDR3, the DNA is TGTGCCACCAGTGGCGCCATATATACGGATACGCAGTATTTT.

This clonotype was recorded once. A much bigger clone sits one base away, suggesting this may be a read error. The V and J genes are TRBV7-2 and TRBJ2-1; 7 bases fit TRBD2. Germline-derived CDR1 and CDR2 are SGHTA and FQGNSA. The length of the CDR3 is 12 residues. The junction had 5 bases not matched to a gene; V was cut back by 2 bases and J by 13 bases. The CDR3 sequence: CASSLRGEAQFF. The CDR3 bases are TGTGCCAGCAGCTTACGGGGGGAAGCCCAGTTCTTC. Based on the CDR3 plus reference TRBV7-2 and TRBJ2-1, the full variable domain is GAGVSQSPSNKVTEKGKDVELRCDPISGHTALYWYRQSLGQGLEFLIYFQGNSAPDKSGLPSDRFSAERTGGSVSTLTIQRTQQEDSAVYLCASSLRGEAQFFGPGTRLTVL.

This clonotype was found many times. The chain is built from TRBV30 and TRBJ2-5, with D possibly matching TRBD1 (5 bases). The CDR3 is 13 amino acids. Deletions cut 3 bases from V and 9 bases from J, with 17 bases between. CDR1 is GTSNPN, CDR2 SVGIG, per germline (reference sequence). The CDR3: CAWSARVQGAQYF. In nucleotides, the CDR3 is TGTGCCTGGAGCGCCCGGGTCCAAGGGGCCCAGTACTTC.

With respect to this clonotype: A clone one base away is much larger, so this may be a read error. V gene TRBV24-1 combines with J gene TRBJ2-7; 12 nucleotides line up with TRBD2. CDR1 is KGHDR and CDR2 is SFDVKD in the germline V gene. J lost 7 bases, V lost 4 bases, and 13 bases had no gene match. CDR3 length: 17 amino acids. CDR3 DNA: TGTGCCACCAGTGACCGCCGGACTAGCGGGAACCTCAATGAGCAGTACTTC. Its translation: CATSDRRTSGNLNEQYF.

The rearrangement uses TRBV6-2 or TRBV6-3 and TRBJ2-7; D is undetermined. The CDR3 loop spans 15 amino acids. Germline V gene lookup returns CDR1 MNHEY and CDR2 SVGEGT. The V end was cut by 6 bases, the J end by 7 bases, with 22 bases between. CDR3 loop: CASRKTDLYSNEQYF. CDR3 nucleotides: TGTGCCAGCAGAAAAACGGACCTCTATAGTAATGAGCAGTACTTC.

The chain has TRBV6-5 and TRBJ2-7; TRBD1 might be the D (5 bases). CDR1 MNHEY and CDR2 SVGAGI come from the germline V gene. The CDR3 loop spans 14 amino acids. The germline V and J ends were trimmed by 5 bases and 4 bases, with 15 bases remaining between them. The CDR3 bases are TGTGCCAGCAGTAAGACAGTACCGCCTTACGAGCAGTACTTC. It is translated as CASSKTVPPYEQYF.

The sample holds a few counts of this clonotype. This chain links TRBV5-1 with TRBJ1-6, with 7 bases fitting TRBD1. With V trimmed by 4 bases and J by 9 bases, 10 bases remained unmatched. This CDR3 is 15 amino acids long. CDR1 and CDR2 from the germline V gene are SGHRS and YFSETQ. CDR3 nucleotide sequence: TGCGCCAGCAGCCCGGAGGGACAGTCTATTTCACCCCTCCACTTT. Translation gives CASSPEGQSISPLHF. The variable domain in full, with the rest retrieved from reference TRBV5-1 and TRBJ1-6, is KAGVTQTPRYLIKTRGQQVTLSCSPISGHRSVSWYQQTPGQGLQFLFEYFSETQRNKGNFPGRFSGRQFSNSRSEMNVSTLELGDSALYLCASSPEGQSISPLHFGNGTRLTVT.

The V and J genes are TRBV24-1 and TRBJ1-4, with unresolved D. This CDR3 region has 14 residues. Looked up from germline, CDR1 is KGHDR and CDR2 is SFDVKD. The V gene lost 3 bases and the J gene lost 8 bases, with 12 bases spanning the gap. CDR3 protein: CATSDGIRNEKLFF. CDR3 DNA sequence: TGTGCCACCAGTGATGGAATAAGGAACGAAAAACTGTTTTTT.

This clonotype was counted at least ten times. V and J are TRBV5-5 and TRBJ2-1; 14 nucleotides match TRBD2. CDR1 and CDR2 from the germline V gene are SGHKS and YYEKEE (reference sequence). This CDR3 is built from 20 residues. The V segment lost 1 base and the J segment 0 bases; nucleotides outside the gene matches: 9. CDR3 sequence reads: CASSLSGLAGGLISYNEQFF. The CDR3 DNA sequence: TGTGCCAGCAGCTTGTCCGGACTAGCGGGGGGCCTTATCTCCTACAATGAGCAGTTCTTC.

The gene calls are TRBV11-2 and TRBJ2-2; TRBD2 matches 10 bases. Per germline, CDR1 SGHAT and CDR2 FQNNGV. This CDR3 comprises 17 residues. V was clipped by 5 bases and J by 5 bases; unmatched bases: 11. Written as DNA, the CDR3 is TGTGCCAGCAGCATAGGACCCGGGACTAGCGTAACCGGGGAGCTGTTTTTT. Translated: CASSIGPGTSVTGELFF. Full variable domain (missing parts from reference TRBV11-2 and TRBJ2-2): EAGVAQSPRYKIIEKRQSVAFWCNPISGHATLYWYQQILGQGPKLLIQFQNNGVVDDSQLPKDRFSAERLKGVDSTLKIQPAKLEDSAVYLCASSIGPGTSVTGELFFGEGSRLTVL.

J is TRBJ2-3 and V is TRBV5-1; a possible D gene is TRBD2 (5 bases). The CDR3 is 14 amino acids. Looked up from germline, CDR1 is SGHRS and CDR2 is YFSETQ. V was clipped by 7 bases and J by 1 base, with 13 bases between them. CDR3 amino acids: CASERLAGTDTQYF. The CDR3 coding sequence is TGCGCCAGCGAGCGGCTAGCCGGCACAGATACGCAGTATTTT.

In regard to this clonotype: A much larger clonotype is one base distant, so this may be a read error. The chain is built from TRBV2 and TRBJ2-1, with TRBD2 identical over 7 bases. Gene TRBJ2-7 matches the end of the DNA better, so the J call may be wrong. Germline V lookup: CDR1 SNHLY, CDR2 FYNNEI. The CDR3 is 16 residues long. CDR3 protein: CASSDSMSGEYNEQYF. The CDR3 DNA is TGTGCCAGCAGTGACAGTATGAGCGGGGAATACAATGAGCAGTACTTC.

With respect to this clonotype: A much larger clonotype is one base distant, so this may be a read error. The rearrangement links TRBV7-9 to TRBJ2-5; the match to TRBD1 covers 8 bases. Germline-derived CDR1 and CDR2 are SEHNR and FQNEAQ (reference sequence). CDR3 length equals 16 residues. V lost 5 bases to trimming and J lost 4 bases; unmatched junction nucleotides: 12. CDR3 loop: CASSLDGQGPRETQYF. The CDR3 DNA is TGTGCCAGCAGCCTAGACGGACAGGGTCCCCGAGAGACCCAGTACTTC.

In the case of this clonotype: Since a much larger clone is just one base distant, this may be a read error. J is TRBJ1-4 and V is TRBV7-2; 8 nucleotides line up with TRBD1. This CDR3 spans 14 amino acids. V shed 5 bases and J 16 bases; nucleotides not matched to a gene: 15. The V gene's germline CDR1 is SGHTA and CDR2 FQGNSA. The CDR3 region is CASSLGNRGMERFF. CDR3 nucleotide sequence: TGTGCCAGCAGCCTGGGGAACAGGGGGATGGAACGGTTTTTT.

V and J are TRBV18 and TRBJ1-2; 7 bases match TRBD1. The CDR3 covers 15 residues. Germline lookup yields CDR1 KGHSH and CDR2 LQKENI. The J segment lost 2 bases and the V segment lost 0 bases, leaving 3 bases of the junction unmatched. Here the CDR3 reads CASSPPTGPNYGYTF. The CDR3 bases are TGTGCCAGCTCACCACCGACAGGGCCAAACTATGGCTACACCTTC.

This clonotype was counted at least ten times. The chain links TRBV6-2 or TRBV6-3 to TRBJ2-1, with 7 bases aligning to TRBD2. The CDR3 extends over 14 amino acids. In germline, CDR1 is MNHEY, CDR2 SVGEGT. Unmatched junction bases numbered 8, after V lost 6 bases and J lost 6 bases. The CDR3 spells CASSPGLGFNEQFF. Here the CDR3 DNA reads TGTGCCAGCAGCCCTGGACTAGGTTTCAATGAGCAGTTCTTC.

The CDR3 DNA reads TGTGCCAGTAGTACCTCTTTTTCAGGTTACAATGAGCAGTTCTTC. Protein product: CASSTSFSGYNEQFF. This sequence joins TRBV19 and TRBJ2-1; the D is unclear. Germline V CDR1 and CDR2: LNHDA, SQIVND (reference sequence). The V end was cut by 4 bases, the J end by 4 bases, with 14 bases between. CDR3 length equals 15 residues.